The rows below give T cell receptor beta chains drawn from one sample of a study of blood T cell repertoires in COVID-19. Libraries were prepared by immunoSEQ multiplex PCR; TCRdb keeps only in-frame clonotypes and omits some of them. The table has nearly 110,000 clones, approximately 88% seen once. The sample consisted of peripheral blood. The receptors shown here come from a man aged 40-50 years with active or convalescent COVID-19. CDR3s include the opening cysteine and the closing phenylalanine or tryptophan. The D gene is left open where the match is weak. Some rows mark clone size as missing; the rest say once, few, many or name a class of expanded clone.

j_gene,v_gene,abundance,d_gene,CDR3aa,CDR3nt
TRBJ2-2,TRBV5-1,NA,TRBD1,CASSFGTGAHTGELFF,TGCGCCAGCAGCTTCGGGACAGGGGCTCACACCGGGGAGCTGTTTTTT
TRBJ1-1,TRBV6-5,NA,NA,CASSYRQLNTEAFF,TGTGCCAGCAGTTACAGACAACTGAACACTGAAGCTTTCTTT
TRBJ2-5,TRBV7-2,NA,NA,CASSLDQGTYETQYF,TGTGCCAGCAGCTTAGATCAGGGAACATATGAGACCCAGTACTTC
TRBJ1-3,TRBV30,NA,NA,CAWSVQSGNTIYF,TGTGCCTGGAGTGTACAGTCTGGAAACACCATATATTTT
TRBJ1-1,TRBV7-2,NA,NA,CASSLGRGNTEAFF,TGTGCCAGCAGCTTAGGTCGGGGGAACACTGAAGCTTTCTTT
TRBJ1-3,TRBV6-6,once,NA,CASNTGNTIYF,TGTGCCAGCAATACTGGAAACACCATATATTTT
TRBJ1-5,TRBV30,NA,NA,CAWSLGGNQPQHF,TGTGCCTGGAGCCTAGGGGGTAATCAGCCCCAGCATTTT
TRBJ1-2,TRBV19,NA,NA,CASSIGGDYGYTF,TGTGCCAGTAGTATTGGGGGCGACTATGGCTACACCTTC
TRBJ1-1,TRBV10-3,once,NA,CAISLGGTEAFF,TGTGCCATCAGTCTAGGGGGTACTGAAGCTTTCTTT
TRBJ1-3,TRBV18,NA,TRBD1,CASSPKQHGQGLGSGNTIYF,TGTGCCAGCTCACCAAAGCAACACGGACAGGGTCTGGGCTCTGGAAACACCATATATTTT
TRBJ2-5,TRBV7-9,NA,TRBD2,CASSLAGLADGGTQYF,TGTGCCAGCAGCTTAGCGGGACTAGCTGACGGTGGTACCCAGTACTTC
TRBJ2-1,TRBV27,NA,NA,CASSLYGRVSYNEQFF,TGTGCCAGCAGTTTATACGGGAGAGTATCCTACAATGAGCAGTTCTTC
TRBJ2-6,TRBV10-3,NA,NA,CATTTGRSTSGANVLTF,TGTGCCACCACAACGGGGAGATCCACCTCTGGGGCCAACGTCCTGACTTTC
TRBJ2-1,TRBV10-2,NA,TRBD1,CASRPGTGYNEQFF,TGCGCCAGCAGGCCCGGGACAGGCTACAATGAGCAGTTCTTC
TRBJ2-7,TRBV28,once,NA,CASTAHSPYEQYF,TGTGCCAGCACTGCTCACAGTCCCTACGAGCAGTACTTC
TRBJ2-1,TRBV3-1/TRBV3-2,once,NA,CASSQWGDEQFF,TGTGCCAGCAGCCAATGGGGCGATGAGCAGTTCTTC
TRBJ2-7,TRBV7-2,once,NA,CASSLPPSSEQYF,TGTGCCAGCAGCTTACCCCCATCGAGCGAGCAGTACTTC
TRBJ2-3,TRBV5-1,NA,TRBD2,CASSLAILAGPTDTQYF,TGCGCCAGCAGCTTGGCCATACTAGCGGGCCCCACAGATACGCAGTATTTT
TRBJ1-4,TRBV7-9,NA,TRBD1,CASSLAAQGATNEKLFF,TGTGCCAGCAGCTTAGCAGCCCAGGGGGCCACTAATGAAAAACTGTTTTTT
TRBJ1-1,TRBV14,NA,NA,CASSPSGGGNTEAFF,TGTGCCAGCAGCCCATCTGGGGGAGGGAACACTGAAGCTTTCTTT
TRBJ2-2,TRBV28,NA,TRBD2,CASSLGLAGVNTGELFF,TGTGCCAGCAGTTTGGGACTAGCGGGAGTTAACACCGGGGAGCTGTTTTTT
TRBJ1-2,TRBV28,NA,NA,CASRLPTGGGDYGYTF,TGTGCCAGCAGACTCCCGACAGGCGGCGGAGACTATGGCTACACCTTC
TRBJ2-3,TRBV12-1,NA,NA,CASSYKRPGDTDTQYF,TGTGCCAGCAGCTACAAACGGCCCGGGGATACAGATACGCAGTATTTT
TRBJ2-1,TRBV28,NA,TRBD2,CASSLVIAGGPSTSYEQFF,TGTGCCAGCAGTTTGGTGATAGCGGGAGGACCCTCCACCTCCTATGAGCAGTTCTTC
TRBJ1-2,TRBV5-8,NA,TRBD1,CASSLPTGEVYGYTF,TGTGCCAGCAGCTTACCGACAGGGGAAGTCTATGGCTACACCTTC
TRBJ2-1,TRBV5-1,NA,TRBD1,CASSLEDRGDNEQFF,TGCGCCAGCAGCTTGGAGGACAGGGGGGACAATGAGCAGTTCTTC
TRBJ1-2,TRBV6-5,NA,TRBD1,CASAGTDYGYTF,TGTGCCAGCGCCGGGACAGACTATGGCTACACCTTC
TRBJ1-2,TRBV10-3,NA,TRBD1,CAISAGQGLAGYTF,TGTGCCATCAGTGCCGGACAGGGTTTGGCTGGCTACACCTTC
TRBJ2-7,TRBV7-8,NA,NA,CASSLSIGGSYEQYF,TGTGCCAGCAGCTTATCAATAGGGGGCTCCTACGAGCAGTACTTC
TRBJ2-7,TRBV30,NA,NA,CAWSVLQSYEQYF,TGTGCCTGGAGTGTACTTCAATCCTACGAGCAGTACTTC
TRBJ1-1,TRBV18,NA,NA,CASSHSTGNTEAFF,TGTGCCAGCTCACACTCGACTGGGAACACTGAAGCTTTCTTT
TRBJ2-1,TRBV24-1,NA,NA,CATSRAFTMSEQFF,TGTGCCACCAGTCGAGCGTTTACCATGTCTGAGCAGTTCTTC
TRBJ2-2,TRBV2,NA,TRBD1,CATTQGAGGELFF,TGTGCCACGACACAGGGGGCTGGCGGGGAGCTGTTTTTT
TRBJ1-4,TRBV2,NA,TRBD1,CASRDRGKEKLFF,TGTGCCAGCAGGGACAGGGGTAAAGAAAAACTGTTTTTT
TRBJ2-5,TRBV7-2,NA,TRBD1,CASSHRTGNQETQYF,TGTGCCAGCAGCCACCGGACAGGGAACCAAGAGACCCAGTACTTC
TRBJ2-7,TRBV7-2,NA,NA,CASSLEGLVTYEQYF,TGTGCCAGCAGCTTAGAGGGGTTAGTCACCTACGAGCAGTACTTC
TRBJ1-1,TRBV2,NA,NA,CASSDPREKTEAFF,TGTGCCAGCAGTGATCCTCGGGAAAAAACTGAAGCTTTCTTT
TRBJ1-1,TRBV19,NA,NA,CASNARGHLNTEAFF,TGTGCCAGTAACGCCCGAGGGCATTTGAACACTGAAGCTTTCTTT
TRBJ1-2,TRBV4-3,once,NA,CASSQDYRGGAGGYTF,TGCGCCAGCAGCCAAGATTATCGTGGGGGGGCTGGAGGCTACACCTTC
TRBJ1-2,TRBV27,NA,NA,CASSLFFNDPDGYTF,TGTGCCAGCAGTTTATTTTTCAATGATCCGGATGGCTACACCTTC
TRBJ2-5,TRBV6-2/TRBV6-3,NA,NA,CASSYPGYQTQYF,TGTGCCAGCAGTTACCCCGGGTATCAGACCCAGTACTTC
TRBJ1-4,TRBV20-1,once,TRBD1,CSASDAGGTNEKLFF,TGCAGTGCTAGTGATGCAGGGGGCACTAATGAAAAACTGTTTTTT
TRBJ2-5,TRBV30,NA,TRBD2,CAWSRGLAGGDRQKETQYF,TGTGCCTGGAGCAGGGGACTAGCGGGAGGGGATCGGCAAAAAGAGACCCAGTACTTC
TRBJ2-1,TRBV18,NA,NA,CASSPLRFSTVEQFF,TGTGCCAGCTCACCCTTGCGGTTCTCGACGGTTGAGCAGTTCTTC
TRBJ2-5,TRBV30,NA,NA,CAWGRVETQYF,TGTGCCTGGGGCAGGGTGGAGACCCAGTACTTC
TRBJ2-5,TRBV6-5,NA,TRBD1,CASSYLTGVETQYF,TGTGCCAGCAGTTACTTAACAGGGGTGGAGACCCAGTACTTC
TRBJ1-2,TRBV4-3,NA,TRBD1,CASSQYMGQGAYGYTF,TGCGCCAGCAGCCAATATATGGGACAGGGGGCGTATGGCTACACCTTC
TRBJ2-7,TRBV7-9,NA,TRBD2,CASSSFRTRGFDEQYF,TGTGCCAGCAGTTCCTTTAGGACTAGAGGGTTCGACGAGCAGTACTTC
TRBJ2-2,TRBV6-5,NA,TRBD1,CASRGRGPSSGELFF,TGTGCCAGCAGGGGCAGGGGGCCTTCTTCCGGGGAGCTGTTTTTT
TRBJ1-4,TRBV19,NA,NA,CASSSQRASNEKLFF,TGTGCCAGTAGTTCCCAGAGGGCCTCTAATGAAAAACTGTTTTTT
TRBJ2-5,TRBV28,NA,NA,CASEDRGQETQYF,TGTGCCAGCGAGGACAGAGGGCAAGAGACCCAGTACTTC
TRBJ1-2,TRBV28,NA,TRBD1,CASSITGDRGYTF,TGTGCCAGCAGCATTACAGGGGACCGAGGCTACACCTTC
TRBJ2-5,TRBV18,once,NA,CASSPLQAVQETQYF,TGTGCCAGCTCACCCCTACAGGCAGTACAAGAGACCCAGTACTTC
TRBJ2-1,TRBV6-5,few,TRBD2,CASSYSSAGVYEQFF,TGTGCCAGCAGTTACTCGAGTGCGGGAGTGTATGAGCAGTTCTTC
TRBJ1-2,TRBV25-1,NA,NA,CASGRAGYYGYTF,TGTGCCAGCGGCAGGGCTGGATACTATGGCTACACCTTC
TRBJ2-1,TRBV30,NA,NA,CAWGTPSGNEQFF,TGTGCCTGGGGCACTCCGTCGGGAAATGAGCAGTTCTTC
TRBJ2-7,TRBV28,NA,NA,CASTPFEGVTYEQYF,TGTGCCAGCACTCCCTTCGAAGGAGTGACCTACGAGCAGTACTTC
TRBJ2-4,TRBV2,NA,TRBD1,CASSDRGSPKNIQYF,TGTGCCAGCTCAGACAGGGGTTCTCCCAAAAACATTCAGTACTTC
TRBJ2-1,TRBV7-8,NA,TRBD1,CASSGQGWYYNEQFF,TGTGCCAGCAGCGGACAGGGTTGGTACTACAATGAGCAGTTCTTC
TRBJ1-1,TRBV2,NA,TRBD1,CASSSDRQGTEAFF,TGTGCCAGCAGTTCGGATAGACAGGGAACTGAAGCTTTCTTT